This T cell receptor beta chain was identified in a study of naive and memory T cell subsets. Findings and caveats of the study: Naive repertoires, especially CD8, held a few larger clonotypes, possibly memory cells re-expressing CD45RA.

This clonotype was observed at least ten times. The antigen is undetermined. Both TRBC1 and TRBC2 were covered by a beta constant-region primer of two equimolar oligonucleotides. The ligated cDNA underwent four PCR rounds using SP2 and nested alpha and beta constant-region primers. A 12-nucleotide UMI and the SP2 primer were added to the cDNA 3' end by oligonucleotide ligation. TCRdb called the UMI-ligation and nested PCR reads again in MiXCR, with one record for every CDR3 protein. The sample holds 99,000 or so distinct CDR3 sequences; around 15% are singletons and the top ten take 2.8%. CDR3 length: 11 residues. CDR1 is DFQATT and CDR2 is SNEGSKA in the germline V gene (reference sequence). Trimming removed 1 base from V and 8 bases from J, with 8 bases in between.

The sequencing sample was made of naive CD8+ T cells from blood. This chain uses TRBV20-1 with TRBJ1-2; D is possibly TRBD1 (6 bases). This TCR derives from a human donor in good health. CDR3 amino acids: CSARAGGGYTF. The CDR3 DNA reads TGCAGTGCTAGAGCGGGGGGCGGCTACACCTTC.